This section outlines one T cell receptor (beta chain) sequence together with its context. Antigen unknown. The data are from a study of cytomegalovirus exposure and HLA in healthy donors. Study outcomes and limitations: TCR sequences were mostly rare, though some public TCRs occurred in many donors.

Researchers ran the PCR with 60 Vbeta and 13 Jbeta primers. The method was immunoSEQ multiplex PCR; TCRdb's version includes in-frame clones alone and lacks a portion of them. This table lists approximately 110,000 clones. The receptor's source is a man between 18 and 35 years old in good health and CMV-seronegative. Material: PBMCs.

The CDR3 sequence: CASSLDWAARDDYGYTF. Here the CDR3 DNA reads TGTGCCAGCAGCTTAGATTGGGCGGCCAGGGATGACTATGGCTACACCTTC. The chain employs TRBV11-2 and TRBJ1-2; tentative D call: TRBD1 (5 bases). Germline assignment: CDR1 SGHAT and CDR2 FQNNGV. V was pared by 0 bases and J by 3 bases, with 17 bases between. The CDR3 is 17 amino acids.